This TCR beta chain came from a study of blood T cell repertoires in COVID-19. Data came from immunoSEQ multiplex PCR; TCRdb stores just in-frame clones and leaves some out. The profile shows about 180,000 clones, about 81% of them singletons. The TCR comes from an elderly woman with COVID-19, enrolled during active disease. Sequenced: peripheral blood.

The CDR3 sequence: CASSLAKYNEQFF. The DNA of the CDR3 is TGTGCCAGCAGCTTAGCCAAATACAATGAGCAGTTCTTC. The J gene is TRBJ2-1, the V gene TRBV7-8; no clear D. This CDR3 has 13 residues. Trimming cost V 0 bases and J 4 bases, with 4 bases left between them. Germline V gene sequence: CDR1 SGHVS, CDR2 FQNEAQ.